This is a list of T cell receptor beta chains from one sample in a study of T cell responses to AZD1222 COVID-19 vaccine. Method: immunoSEQ multiplex PCR; TCRdb's copy keeps in-frame clones and lacks some. The sample carries around 100,000 clones, 91% recorded once. The sample in question was peripheral blood, obtained on day 0 of AZD1222 vaccination. Receptors originate from an adult in good health. CDR3s include the opening cysteine and the closing phenylalanine or tryptophan. The D gene is left open where the match is weak.

J | V | D | CDR3
TRBJ1-1 | TRBV18 | . | CASSPYVMRSRAHTEAFF
TRBJ2-3 | TRBV6-2/TRBV6-3 | . | CASSGLSSTDTQYF
TRBJ1-2 | TRBV5-4 | . | CASSSTGSYGYTF
TRBJ2-5 | TRBV28 | . | CASSYTQETQYF
TRBJ2-1 | TRBV25-1 | . | CASSRTDNEQFF
TRBJ1-5 | TRBV5-6 | . | CASSLNRFSNQPQHF
TRBJ1-4 | TRBV7-9 | TRBD1 | CASSRDRVDKLFF
TRBJ2-7 | TRBV20-1 | TRBD2 | CSASSRSTSGSSYEQYF
TRBJ1-2 | TRBV29-1 | TRBD1 | CSVEEPTGAFYGYTF
TRBJ2-3 | TRBV7-2 | TRBD2 | CASSRKLAGLTDTQYF
TRBJ1-4 | TRBV5-4 | TRBD1 | CASSPSGGTSTNEKLFF
TRBJ2-7 | TRBV29-1 | TRBD2 | CSVPLAGGPEEQYF
TRBJ2-3 | TRBV18 | . | CATEEGRTDTQYF
TRBJ2-5 | TRBV11-3 | . | CASSLGGGQETQYF
TRBJ1-1 | TRBV9 | . | CASSGRTDGPEAFF
TRBJ2-7 | TRBV11-2 | TRBD1 | CASSLIGQGGFYEQYF
TRBJ1-5 | TRBV28 | . | CASNQGGIPEQHF
TRBJ2-7 | TRBV13 | TRBD2 | CASSSLRLAGGSYEQYF
TRBJ2-5 | TRBV7-2 | TRBD2 | CASSIATSRNQETQYF
TRBJ1-1 | TRBV28 | . | CASSLWRGAPTEAFF
TRBJ2-7 | TRBV30 | TRBD1 | CAGHRDRDDEQYF
TRBJ1-4 | TRBV7-2 | . | CASSTGRNEKLFF
TRBJ2-6 | TRBV30 | . | CAWSTRSGANVLTF